This T cell receptor beta chain was obtained from a study of T cell responses to AZD1222 COVID-19 vaccine. Profiled with immunoSEQ multiplex PCR; TCRdb holds only in-frame clones, not every one. The repertoire holds 130,000 to 150,000 clones, with around 83% as singletons. It was second doses at about 4 or about 12 weeks that were pooled. Trimming shortened V by 2 bases and J by 6 bases, and 2 bases separated the two germline ends. Germline CDR1 MNHEY, CDR2 SMNVEV (reference sequence). CDR3 length: 12 amino acids. On this clone itself: Other DNA variants within this sample encode the same CDR3.

This clonotype was sampled from an adult who received the AZD1222 COVID-19 vaccine. The rearrangement links TRBV27 to TRBJ1-6, with D unclear. The specimen comprised peripheral blood, sampled 28 days after the second AZD1222 dose. Here the CDR3 reads CASSLTNSPLHF. Here the CDR3 DNA reads TGTGCCAGCAGTTTAACTAATTCACCCCTCCACTTT.